The subject of this entry is one T cell receptor (beta chain). The target antigen is unknown. This could be a read error, since a much larger clone is one nucleotide away. This record belongs to a study of human T cells and chemical hapten exposure. V lost 2 bases to trimming and J lost 5 bases, with 12 bases between them. The length of the CDR3 is 15 residues. Germline CDR1 MNHEY, CDR2 SVGEGT. TCRdb called the RACE reads again in MiXCR, with one record for every CDR3 protein. The table has some 50,000 distinct CDR3 sequences, about 3.9% seen once. Time point: healthy volunteer bleed at 2 weeks. Unfractionated whole blood was the source of the extracted total RNA. Findings of the study overall: No change in TCRs above 1 in 1000 frequency was produced by DPC sensitization.

This chain joins TRBV6-2 or TRBV6-3 and TRBJ2-2; TRBD2 is a possible D gene (6 bases). Sequenced sample: whole blood. This receptor was identified in a female donor in good health. Some clones in this sample may be carry-over from other donors' samples. CDR3 DNA sequence: TGTGCCAGCAGTTACCGGGAGAGGCGGACCGGGGAGCTGTTTTTT. Translation gives CASSYRERRTGELFF.